This TCR beta chain was found in a study of tumor-infiltrating lymphocytes in primary liver carcinoma. This clonotype was counted a few times. Its target is not known. Starting from 450 to 500 ng of total RNA, TCR beta cDNA was produced with a primer in the constant region. Libraries for TCR beta were built through three nested multiplex PCR rounds, which together made up a slightly modified ARM-PCR procedure. MiXCR, applied by TCRdb to the multiplex PCR reads, yields one record per CDR3 protein. Of 300,000 to 350,000 distinct CDR3 sequences detected, around 60% appear once; the ten largest clones hold under 8%. Study conclusions and caveats: Left bulk and unsorted, the samples did not allow CD4+ and CD8+ repertoires to be compared. Researchers found tumor-adjacent and tumor-blood pairs overlapped less than tumor region pairs. Tumor tissue displayed a significantly greater top-250-clone fraction than blood (p = 0.039).

Extraction also yielded germline DNA, while blood RNA was obtained from unsorted whole blood. About 4.3 milliliters of peripheral blood were gathered ahead of the operation. This TCR derives from a man aged 35 to 55 with primary liver carcinoma and hepatitis B virus infection. The sample was peripheral blood.

CDR3 DNA sequence: TGTGCCAGCAGGCGACAGTTGAACACTGAAGCTTTCTTT. Translation: CASRRQLNTEAFF. This chain links TRBV28 with TRBJ1-1; D might be TRBD1 (5 bases). CDR1 is MDHEN and CDR2 is SYDVKM in the germline V gene. Trimming pared 6 bases from V and 0 bases from J, leaving 8 bases between. CDR3 size: 13 residues. Together with reference TRBV28 and TRBJ1-1, the CDR3 gives the full variable domain: DVKVTQSSRYLVKRTGEKVFLECVQDMDHENMFWYRQDPGLGLRLIYFSYDVKMKEKGDIPEGYSVSREKKERFSLILESASTNQTSMYLCASRRQLNTEAFFGQGTRLTVV.